This entry lists 30 T cell receptor beta chains sequenced from one sample in a study of shared clonotypes between healthy human individuals. Naive-designated CD8 cells lacked CD45RO, were positively enriched for CCR7, and omitted terminally differentiated effector memory CD45RA+ cells. The data were produced by immunoSEQ multiplex PCR, yet TCRdb's version contains in-frame clones alone and is incomplete. The table lists 2 million or so clones, roughly 94% of them singletons. Sequencing was done on a sample of naive CD8+ T cells sorted from blood. These receptors were collected from a man aged 18 to 30 in good health.

The chain couples TRBV7-8 to TRBJ2-7; 13 bases map to TRBD2. CDR1 is SGHVS, CDR2 FQNEAQ, per germline. With 5 bases clipped from V and 1 base from J, the junction kept 8 bases outside the gene matches. This CDR3 region has 17 residues. CDR3 bases: TGTGCCAGCAGCCCCAGACTAGCGGGAGGAGGGTCCTACGAGCAGTACTTC. Protein sequence: CASSPRLAGGGSYEQYF. The entire variable domain, with the rest obtained from reference TRBV7-8 and TRBJ2-7, is as follows: GAGVSQSPRYKVAKRGQDVALRCDPISGHVSLFWYQQALGQGPEFLTYFQNEAQLDKSGLPSDRFFAERPEGSVSTLKIQRTQQEDSAVYLCASSPRLAGGGSYEQYFGPGTRLTVT.

CDR3 nucleotide sequence: TGTGCCAGCAGCCGCGAAAGGGACCTCTGGGAAAAACTGTTTTTT. Translated, it gives CASSRERDLWEKLFF. The chain uses TRBV7-9 and TRBJ1-4, with D maybe TRBD1 (5 bases). V was cut by 5 bases and J by 8 bases, with 18 bases left in between. CDR1 is SEHNR, CDR2 FQNEAQ, per germline (reference sequence). The CDR3 is 15 residues long.

The chain is built from TRBV4-1 and TRBJ2-3, with a possible D match to TRBD2 (6 bases). The CDR3 runs to 17 residues. With 3 bases removed from V and 2 bases from J, the gap between germline ends came to 18 bases. Germline CDR1 reads MGHRA; CDR2 reads YSYEKL. This chain's CDR3 is CASSQEPGLTNTDTQYF. DNA for the CDR3: TGCGCCAGCAGCCAGGAGCCGGGACTTACCAACACAGATACGCAGTATTTT.

The table lists this clone with a count of one. This chain's CDR3 is CASSFDRAEQYF. The CDR3 DNA reads TGTGCCAGCAGTTTCGACAGGGCCGAGCAGTACTTC. The chain combines TRBV11-2 with TRBJ2-7; 7 bases are shared with TRBD1. Per the germline V gene, CDR1 is SGHAT and CDR2 is FQNNGV. V trimming: 6 bases; J trimming: 6 bases; junction bases outside the gene matches: 5. CDR3 length: 12 amino acids. Filled out from reference TRBV11-2 and TRBJ2-7, the complete variable domain reads EAGVAQSPRYKIIEKRQSVAFWCNPISGHATLYWYQQILGQGPKLLIQFQNNGVVDDSQLPKDRFSAERLKGVDSTLKIQPAKLEDSAVYLCASSFDRAEQYFGPGTRLTVT.

The V call is TRBV28, the J call TRBJ1-5, with no clear D. Deletions cut 8 bases from V and 6 bases from J, with 8 bases between. The CDR3 runs 11 residues. Germline CDR1 is MDHEN and CDR2 is SYDVKM. The CDR3 sequence is CASSGVQPQHF. CDR3 coding DNA: TGTGCCAGCTCCGGGGTTCAGCCCCAGCATTTT.

As for this clone: The sample holds other DNA sequences that translate to the same CDR3. CDR3 coding DNA: TGTGCCAGCAGCCCCGGGACTAGCGGGAGCTACGAGCAGTACTTC. Translated: CASSPGTSGSYEQYF. The chain is built from TRBV7-9 and TRBJ2-7; 14 positions agree with TRBD2. Per germline, CDR1 SEHNR and CDR2 FQNEAQ (reference sequence). The CDR3 has 15 residues. V lost 5 bases and J lost 3; bases outside the gene matches: 3.

The chain carries TRBV7-9 and TRBJ2-3; 9 positions agree with TRBD2. This CDR3 comprises 16 residues. Trimming took 5 bases from V and 2 from J; bases not matched to a gene: 8. CDR1 is SEHNR and CDR2 is FQNEAQ in the germline V gene (reference sequence). The CDR3 DNA reads TGTGCCAGCAGCGATAAGCCGGGACTAGCCACAGATACGCAGTATTTT. Translation gives CASSDKPGLATDTQYF.

The chain couples TRBV4-1 to TRBJ1-1; D is unclear. This CDR3 has 13 amino acids. Germline V gives CDR1 MGHRA, CDR2 YSYEKL. V was trimmed by 3 bases and J by 3 bases, leaving 8 bases between them. CDR3 residues: CASSHSTDTEAFF. The CDR3 DNA is TGCGCCAGCAGCCATTCCACGGACACTGAAGCTTTCTTT.

This chain joins TRBV5-6 and TRBJ2-1, with 7 bases identical to TRBD2. Germline CDR1 is SGHDT and CDR2 is YYEEEE. V dropped 4 bases and J dropped 2; count of bases not matched to a gene: 12. CDR3 length equals 17 residues. Written as DNA, the CDR3 is TGTGCCAGCAGCCGCAGCATCGCGGGACTACCCTACAATGAGCAGTTCTTC. Protein sequence: CASSRSIAGLPYNEQFF.

This chain links TRBV7-9 with TRBJ2-7, with TRBD2 identical over 10 bases. The length of the CDR3 is 15 residues. The ends lost 2 bases at V and 3 bases at J; junction bases unmatched: 4. Looked up from germline, CDR1 is SEHNR and CDR2 is FQNEAQ (reference sequence). Written as DNA, the CDR3 is TGTGCCAGCAGCTTATCGTCTAGCGGGAGCTACGAGCAGTACTTC. Translated: CASSLSSSGSYEQYF.

This chain uses TRBV9 with TRBJ2-2; 9 nucleotides match TRBD1. Losses at the gene ends were 4 bases for V and 7 bases for J; bases not matched to a gene: 8. CDR1 is SGDLS, CDR2 YYNGEE, per germline. This CDR3 is built from 15 residues. CDR3 protein: CASSPSTGGGGELFF. Written as DNA, the CDR3 is TGTGCCAGCAGCCCAAGTACAGGGGGCGGCGGGGAGCTGTTTTTT.

Of note for this clone: The sample contains more than one DNA sequence encoding this CDR3. The chain uses TRBV27 and TRBJ1-2, with D possibly being TRBD1 (5 bases). Trimming pared 6 bases from V and 4 bases from J, leaving 12 bases between. In germline, CDR1 is MNHEY, CDR2 SMNVEV (reference sequence). This CDR3 has 13 amino acids. CDR3: CASSLQGGYGYTF. The CDR3 DNA follows: TGTGCCAGCAGCCTCCAGGGTGGCTATGGCTACACCTTC.

This clone was observed a few times. This sequence joins TRBV2 and TRBJ1-6; D call uncertain. This CDR3 comprises 15 residues. V was shortened by 4 bases and J by 9 bases, with 16 bases between the two germline ends. Germline V CDR1 and CDR2: SNHLY, FYNNEI. CDR3 sequence: CASSGGGRGTSPLHF. The CDR3, as DNA: TGTGCCAGCAGTGGAGGCGGACGCGGTACTTCACCCCTCCACTTT.

This chain uses TRBV4-3 with TRBJ1-6; 9 bases match TRBD1. Unmatched junction bases numbered 8, after V lost 4 bases and J lost 7 bases. Germline CDR1 LGHNA, CDR2 YSLEER. The CDR3 consists of 16 residues. The CDR3 sequence: CASSPPGQGRNSPLHF. The CDR3 coding sequence is TGCGCCAGCAGCCCGCCGGGACAGGGACGGAATTCACCCCTCCACTTT.

Concerning this clone: Additional DNA sequences in this sample encode the identical CDR3. The J gene is TRBJ2-7, the V gene TRBV27, with D perhaps TRBD2 (5 bases). Germline V gene sequence: CDR1 MNHEY, CDR2 SMNVEV (reference sequence). Trimming pared 6 bases from V and 3 bases from J, leaving 9 bases between. CDR3 length: 12 amino acids. CDR3 nucleotide sequence: TGTGCCAGCAGCTCGAGCGGCTACGAGCAGTACTTC. Protein product: CASSSSGYEQYF.

The chain uses TRBV25-1 and TRBJ1-1; no firm D call. Trimming took 0 bases from V and 4 from J, leaving 12 bases between them. Germline values: CDR1 MGHDK, CDR2 SYGVNS. The CDR3 has 15 amino acids. The CDR3 region has the DNA TGTGCCAGCAGTGAATATGAGATCCCTACCACTGAAGCTTTCTTT. Translation gives CASSEYEIPTTEAFF. Drawing the rest from reference TRBV25-1 and TRBJ1-1, the complete variable domain is EADIYQTPRYLVIGTGKKITLECSQTMGHDKMYWYQQDPGMELHLIHYSYGVNSTEKGDLSSESTVSRIRTEHFPLTLESARPSHTSQYLCASSEYEIPTTEAFFGQGTRLTVV.

The chain combines TRBV5-6 with TRBJ2-3; 9 positions match TRBD1. Trimming took 4 bases from V and 7 from J; bases not matched to a gene: 13. Germline V gene data show CDR1 as SGHDT and CDR2 as YYEEEE. The CDR3 spans 16 residues. In nucleotides, the CDR3 is TGTGCCAGCAGCGAAGGACAGGGGCCTTTCCATAATACGCAGTATTTT. Its protein product is CASSEGQGPFHNTQYF.

This sequence joins TRBV25-1 and TRBJ1-2, with 7 bases matching TRBD1. Looked up from germline, CDR1 is MGHDK and CDR2 is SYGVNS. This CDR3 comprises 12 residues. V was clipped by 8 bases and J by 8 bases; unmatched bases: 8. The CDR3 reads CASLGQGEGYTF. Written as DNA, the CDR3 is TGTGCCAGCCTGGGGCAGGGGGAAGGCTACACCTTC.

The chain has TRBV5-4 and TRBJ2-7; D is ambiguous. Trimming removed 0 bases at V and 2 bases at J, with 15 bases between. CDR3 length: 16 residues. Germline values: CDR1 SGHNT, CDR2 YYREEE (reference sequence). CDR3 sequence (DNA): TGTGCCAGCAGCTTGGATAGGGCCTCTTTAGCCTACGAGCAGTACTTC. This codes for CASSLDRASLAYEQYF.

The CDR3 region is CASSGPSGGAIGEQFF. Here the CDR3 DNA reads TGTGCCAGCAGTGGGCCCAGCGGGGGGGCTATAGGTGAGCAGTTCTTC. The chain has TRBV28 and TRBJ2-1, with 10 bases lining up with TRBD2. The CDR3 loop spans 16 amino acids. With V trimmed by 5 bases and J by 9 bases, 13 bases remained unmatched. Germline assignment: CDR1 MDHEN and CDR2 SYDVKM.

This chain links TRBV27 with TRBJ2-1; TRBD2 matches at 11 bases. CDR1 and CDR2 (germline): MNHEY, SMNVEV (reference sequence). V gave up 3 bases and J gave up 4 bases; unmatched junction bases: 2. The CDR3 has 15 residues. CDR3 sequence reads: CASSFPSGRYNEQFF. For the CDR3, the DNA is TGTGCCAGCAGTTTTCCTAGCGGGAGGTACAATGAGCAGTTCTTC.

CDR3 sequence: CASSFSGPQETQYF. The DNA for the CDR3 is TGTGCCAGCAGTTTTTCCGGGCCCCAAGAGACCCAGTACTTC. The chain has TRBV28 and TRBJ2-5; D unclear. CDR1 and CDR2 (germline): MDHEN, SYDVKM. The CDR3 contains 14 residues. Trimming removed 3 bases at V and 1 base at J, with 9 bases between.

The chain is built from TRBV5-6 and TRBJ1-3; 8 bases align to TRBD1. The CDR3 runs to 18 residues. Losses at the gene ends were 3 bases for V and 1 base for J; bases not matched to a gene: 12. Germline-derived CDR1 and CDR2 are SGHDT and YYEEEE. This CDR3 reads CASSSGTGRYGSGNTIYF. The CDR3 region has the DNA TGTGCCAGCAGCTCCGGGACAGGCCGTTACGGGTCTGGAAACACCATATATTTT. The full variable domain, rest sourced from reference TRBV5-6 and TRBJ1-3, is DAGVTQSPTHLIKTRGQQVTLRCSPKSGHDTVSWYQQALGQGPQFIFQYYEEEERQRGNFPDRFSGHQFPNYSSELNVNALLLGDSALYLCASSSGTGRYGSGNTIYFGEGSWLTVV.

The V call is TRBV29-1, the J call TRBJ2-3, with 9 bases lining up with TRBD2. The ends lost 6 bases at V and 0 bases at J; junction bases unmatched: 10. The CDR3 loop spans 16 amino acids. Looked up from germline, CDR1 is SQVTM and CDR2 is ANQGSEA. In DNA form, the CDR3 reads TGCAGCGTCCTCCTAGGGCTAGCGGGAAGCACAGATACGCAGTATTTT. This gives the protein CSVLLGLAGSTDTQYF.

With regard to this clone: The junction differs from germline at one of its ends, possibly a read error. The chain uses TRBV7-9 and TRBJ1-6; D is ambiguous. CDR3 length: 13 residues. CDR1 is SEHNR and CDR2 is FQNEAQ in the germline V gene (reference sequence). CDR3 sequence: CASSLDGEAVSNF. Here the CDR3 DNA reads TGTGCCAGCAGCTTAGACGGCGAAGCCGTTTCAAACTTT.

CDR3 residues: CASSTTGAPYEQYF. Written as DNA, the CDR3 is TGTGCCAGCAGCACGACAGGTGCCCCCTACGAGCAGTACTTC. The chain recombines TRBV9 with TRBJ2-7; TRBD1 is a possible D gene (6 bases). The CDR3 spans 14 residues. Between the trimmed V and J ends, which lost 4 bases and 2 bases, there was a span of 13 bases. Looked up from germline, CDR1 is SGDLS and CDR2 is YYNGEE.

This rearrangement joins TRBV4-3 to TRBJ2-5; D gene ambiguous. V was pared by 2 bases and J by 5 bases, with 9 bases between. This CDR3 region has 13 residues. Germline V gives CDR1 LGHNA, CDR2 YSLEER. In nucleotides, the CDR3 is TGCGCCAGCAGCCAAACTCTTTGGGAGACCCAGTACTTC. This codes for CASSQTLWETQYF.

This clone came up once. The chain recombines TRBV6-5 with TRBJ1-2, with D hard to call. Per the germline V gene, CDR1 is MNHEY and CDR2 is SVGAGI. With 2 bases removed from V and 8 bases from J, the gap between germline ends came to 6 bases. The CDR3 length is 11 residues. The CDR3 loop reads CASSYVRGYTF. The DNA for the CDR3 is TGTGCCAGCAGTTACGTTAGAGGCTACACCTTC.

V is TRBV27 and J is TRBJ2-1, with 8 positions matching TRBD2. V trimming: 5 bases; J trimming: 8 bases; junction bases outside the gene matches: 14. CDR1 is MNHEY and CDR2 is SMNVEV in the germline V gene (reference sequence). The CDR3 covers 16 residues. CDR3 nucleotides: TGTGCCAGCAGTATCAGTACTAGCGGTGTAGGTTATGAGCAGTTCTTC. Encoded protein: CASSISTSGVGYEQFF.

The chain links TRBV9 to TRBJ1-1; D not resolved. In germline, CDR1 is SGDLS, CDR2 YYNGEE. This CDR3 is 15 amino acids long. Trimming removed 1 base from V and 6 bases from J, with 16 bases in between. CDR3 DNA: TGTGCCAGCAGCGTATTGACGGGCTACACGTCTGAAGCTTTCTTT. The encoded protein is CASSVLTGYTSEAFF.